This TCR beta chain was captured by sequencing in a study of circulating and synovial CD4+ cells in juvenile arthritis (dated by TCRdb to 2013 to 2016). With respect to the entire study: Within each patient, the TCRbeta CDR3 repertoires of synovial CD4 T cells, bulk blood CD4 T cells and circulating HLA-DR+ CD4 T cells were compared. Repertoire sequencing aimed to confirm that a circulating synovial-like CD4 T cell subset was enriched in synovial clonotypes.

The library was obtained by the immunoSEQ multiplex PCR assay. TCRbeta CDR3 sequencing was carried out by an external provider as a commercial service. Regarding the original processing steps: The analyses used productive nucleotide sequences together with amino acid sequences obtained by in silico translation. Diversity was quantified by Renyi entropy over a range of alpha values, with sample size equalised by taking the median of 200 repeated subsamples. The distance between each pair of repertoires was calculated as one minus the Chao-modified Jaccard index, which corrects for under-sampling, and this distance was used for clustering. Frequency-weighted overlap with synovial clonotypes was computed at 200 sample sizes with 200 draws without replacement at each size, and the value at the size of the smaller sample was reported. The source is immuneACCESS, and TCRdb retained only in-frame sequences with V and J called. Part of the clones is not carried over; for the studies checked, unresolved V genes explain less than half of this, and the remainder is unexplained. V and J calls and clone size are copied from that table; D and trimming were computed from the DNA. A total of over 30,000 clones appear in this sample, about 95% of them only once. Together, the top ten hold 0.15% to 0.2% of the sample.

The sequenced samples were obtained from patients with active juvenile idiopathic arthritis. Cells were sorted immediately after thawing, with dead cells excluded using Live/Dead Fixable Near-IR Stain. The paper as a whole reports these results and caveats: Because CPL samples and bulk blood CD4 samples differed in T cell genome counts by at least an order of magnitude, sample-size effects were addressed. The difference between circulating pathogenic-like lymphocytes and bulk blood T cells was not detected by traditional Vbeta family usage analysis. Overlap with synovium increased with sequencing depth, so measured shared-clonotype fractions likely underestimated the full repertoire overlap. Circulating pathogenic-like lymphocytes clustered with synovial T cells and shared a substantially higher fraction of CDR3 sequences with synovium than bulk blood. Compared with bulk blood CD4 repertoires, both the synovial and the circulating pathogenic-like lymphocyte repertoires were less diverse, and some CPL samples were as oligoclonal as synovium.

Comments on this clone: No cognate antigen has been identified for it. There are no base qualities to consult, and no much larger clone falls within one base.

Its CDR3 holds 15 amino acids, cysteine through phenylalanine. Of all the DNA, just the CDR3 is kept, 45 bases in frame from base 1. CDR1 and CDR2 (SGHTA, FQGNSA) derive from the germline V gene. The V end loses 0 bases and the J end loses 0 bases, and a stretch of 9 bases separates them. Sequencing was performed on CD4+ T cells from blood. The sequence was obtained from a human donor with juvenile idiopathic arthritis. The rearrangement combines TRBV7-2 with TRBJ2-7; the D gene is unclear. The base sequence is TGTGCCAGCAGCTTAGCGCGGCAATACTCCTACGAGCAGTACTTC. Translated, it gives CASSLARQYSYEQYF.